Listed here is a single TCR beta chain. Germline CDR1 and CDR2: SGHTA and FQGNSA. CDR3 length equals 13 residues. The V end lost 10 bases, the J end lost 2 bases, and 15 bases lay between the germline ends. The data were taken from a study of blood T cell repertoires in COVID-19. Study-level background: Sites across the United States, Italy and Spain contributed samples from acute and convalescent COVID-19. Sample material is recorded as cDNA or gDNA derived from T cells, B-cell-depleted T cells, or PBMCs.

In the study's own analysis: Amplification of reference gene primers provided the estimated nucleated cell counts. TCRdb's table, derived via immunoSEQ multiplex PCR, lists solely in-frame clones and lacks some. V and J calls and clone size are given by that table; D and trimming were obtained from the DNA. The table records 200,000 to 300,000 clones, about 87% of them present only once. The sequencing input was peripheral blood. This receptor was taken from a man aged 60 to 69 who had recovered from COVID-19. The V gene is TRBV7-2, the J gene TRBJ2-7; tentatively, D is TRBD2 (5 bases). Here the CDR3 DNA reads TGTGCCACAAGAGGGCCCCTAACCTACGAGCAGTACTTC. This translates into CATRGPLTYEQYF.